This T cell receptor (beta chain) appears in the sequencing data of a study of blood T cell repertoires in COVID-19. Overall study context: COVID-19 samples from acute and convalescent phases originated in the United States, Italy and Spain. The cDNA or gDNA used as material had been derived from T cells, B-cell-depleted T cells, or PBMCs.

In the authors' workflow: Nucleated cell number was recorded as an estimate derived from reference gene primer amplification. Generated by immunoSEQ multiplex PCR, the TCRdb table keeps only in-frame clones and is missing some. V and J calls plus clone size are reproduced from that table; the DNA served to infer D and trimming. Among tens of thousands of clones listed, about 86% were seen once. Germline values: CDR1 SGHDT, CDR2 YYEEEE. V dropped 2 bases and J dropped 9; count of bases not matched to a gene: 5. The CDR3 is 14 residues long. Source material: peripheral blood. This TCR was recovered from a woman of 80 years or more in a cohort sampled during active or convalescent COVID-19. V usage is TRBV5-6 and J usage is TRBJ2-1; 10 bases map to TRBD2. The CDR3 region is CASSFASGGGEQFF. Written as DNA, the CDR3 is TGTGCCAGCAGCTTTGCTAGCGGGGGAGGTGAGCAGTTCTTC.